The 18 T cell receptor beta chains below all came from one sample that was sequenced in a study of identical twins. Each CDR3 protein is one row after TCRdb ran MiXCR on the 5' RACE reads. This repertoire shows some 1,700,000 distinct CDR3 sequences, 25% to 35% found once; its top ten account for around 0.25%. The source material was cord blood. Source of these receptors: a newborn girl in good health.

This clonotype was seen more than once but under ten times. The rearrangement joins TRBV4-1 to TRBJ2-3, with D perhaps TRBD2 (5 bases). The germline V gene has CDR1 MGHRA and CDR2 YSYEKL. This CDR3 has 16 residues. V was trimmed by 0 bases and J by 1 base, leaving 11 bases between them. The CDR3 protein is CASSQDRDSGTDTQYF. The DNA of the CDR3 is TGCGCCAGCAGCCAAGATAGAGATAGCGGCACAGATACGCAGTATTTT.

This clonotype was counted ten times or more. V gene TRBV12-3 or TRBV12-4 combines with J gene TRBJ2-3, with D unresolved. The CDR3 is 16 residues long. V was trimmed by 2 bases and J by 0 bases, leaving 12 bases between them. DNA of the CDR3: TGTGCCAGCAGTTTACGAGCTGCCACTAGCACAGATACGCAGTATTTT. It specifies CASSLRAATSTDTQYF.

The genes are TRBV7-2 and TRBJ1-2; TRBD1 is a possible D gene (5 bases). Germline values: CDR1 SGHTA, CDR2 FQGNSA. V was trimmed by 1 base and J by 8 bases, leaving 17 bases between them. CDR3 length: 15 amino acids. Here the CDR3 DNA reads TGTGCCAGCAGCTTAGACGGAACACGGCGGGGCGGCTACACCTTC. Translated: CASSLDGTRRGGYTF.

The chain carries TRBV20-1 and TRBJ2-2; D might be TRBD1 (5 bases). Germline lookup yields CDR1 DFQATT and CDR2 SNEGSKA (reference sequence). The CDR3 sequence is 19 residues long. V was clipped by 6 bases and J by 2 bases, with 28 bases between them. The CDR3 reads CSASDRYRSRERNTGELFF. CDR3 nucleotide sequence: TGCAGTGCCTCTGATCGTTACAGGAGCCGAGAACGAAACACCGGGGAGCTGTTTTTT.

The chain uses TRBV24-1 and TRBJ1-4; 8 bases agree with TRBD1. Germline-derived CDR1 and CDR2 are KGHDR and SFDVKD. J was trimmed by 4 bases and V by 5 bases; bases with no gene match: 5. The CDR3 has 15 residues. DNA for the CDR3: TGTGCCACCAGTGCATACAGGGGGGATAATGAAAAACTGTTTTTT. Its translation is CATSAYRGDNEKLFF.

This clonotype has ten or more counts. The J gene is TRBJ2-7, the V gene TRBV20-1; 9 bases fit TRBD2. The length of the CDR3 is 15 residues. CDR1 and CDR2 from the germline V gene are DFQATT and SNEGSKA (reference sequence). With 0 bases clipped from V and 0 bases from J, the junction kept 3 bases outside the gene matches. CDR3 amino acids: CSAREPGLASYEQYF. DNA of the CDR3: TGCAGTGCTAGAGAACCGGGACTAGCCTCCTACGAGCAGTACTTC.

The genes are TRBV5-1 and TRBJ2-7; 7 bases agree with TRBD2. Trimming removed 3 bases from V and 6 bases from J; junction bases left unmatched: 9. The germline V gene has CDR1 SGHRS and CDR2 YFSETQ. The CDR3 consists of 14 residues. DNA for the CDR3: TGCGCCAGCAGCTCCCGGGACTACAAGGGCGAGCAGTACTTC. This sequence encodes CASSSRDYKGEQYF.

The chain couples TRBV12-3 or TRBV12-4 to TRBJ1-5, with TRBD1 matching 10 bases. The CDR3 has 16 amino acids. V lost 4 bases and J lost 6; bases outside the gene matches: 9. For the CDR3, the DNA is TGTGCCAGCAGTTACGGGACAGGGGAAGTGGGTCAGCCCCAGCATTTT. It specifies CASSYGTGEVGQPQHF.

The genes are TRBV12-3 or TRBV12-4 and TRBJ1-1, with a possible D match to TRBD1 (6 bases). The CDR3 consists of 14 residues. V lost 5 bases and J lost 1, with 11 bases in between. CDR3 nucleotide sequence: TGTGCCAGCAGTATCCGAGGGGGGAACACTGAAGCTTTCTTT. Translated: CASSIRGGNTEAFF.

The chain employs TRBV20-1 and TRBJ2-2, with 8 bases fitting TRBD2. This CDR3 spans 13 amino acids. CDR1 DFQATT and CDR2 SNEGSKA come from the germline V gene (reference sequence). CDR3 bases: TGCAACTCGAGCGGGAGCTACACCGGGGAGCTGTTTTTT. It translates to CNSSGSYTGELFF.

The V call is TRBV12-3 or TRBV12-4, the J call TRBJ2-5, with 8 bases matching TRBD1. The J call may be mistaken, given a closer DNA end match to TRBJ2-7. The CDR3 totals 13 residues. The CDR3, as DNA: TGTGCCAGCAGGGGGGACAGGTACCACGAGCAGTACTTC. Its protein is CASRGDRYHEQYF.

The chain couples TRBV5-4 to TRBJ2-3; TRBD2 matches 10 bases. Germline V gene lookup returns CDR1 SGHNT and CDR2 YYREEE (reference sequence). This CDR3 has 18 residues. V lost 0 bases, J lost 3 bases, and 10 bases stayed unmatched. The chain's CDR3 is CASSLGPPSGRETDTQYF. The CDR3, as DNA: TGTGCCAGCAGCTTGGGTCCCCCAAGCGGGAGGGAAACAGATACGCAGTATTTT. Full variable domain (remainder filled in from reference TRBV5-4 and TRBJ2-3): ETGVTQSPTHLIKTRGQQVTLRCSSQSGHNTVSWYQQALGQGPQFIFQYYREEENGRGNFPPRFSGLQFPNYSSELNVNALELDDSALYLCASSLGPPSGRETDTQYFGPGTRLTVL.

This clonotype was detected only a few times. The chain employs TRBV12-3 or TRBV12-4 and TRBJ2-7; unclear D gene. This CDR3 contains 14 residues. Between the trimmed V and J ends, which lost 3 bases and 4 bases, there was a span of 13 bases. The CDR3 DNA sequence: TGTGCCAGCAGTTTGGGCACCCAGCTTTACGAGCAGTACTTC. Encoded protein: CASSLGTQLYEQYF.

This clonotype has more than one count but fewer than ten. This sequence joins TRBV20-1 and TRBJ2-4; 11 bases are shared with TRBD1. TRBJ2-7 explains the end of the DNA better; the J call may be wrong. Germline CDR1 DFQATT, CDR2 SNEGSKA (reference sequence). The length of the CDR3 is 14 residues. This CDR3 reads CSANRDRGAYEQYF. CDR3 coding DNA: TGCAGTGCTAACCGGGACAGGGGGGCGTACGAGCAGTACTTC.

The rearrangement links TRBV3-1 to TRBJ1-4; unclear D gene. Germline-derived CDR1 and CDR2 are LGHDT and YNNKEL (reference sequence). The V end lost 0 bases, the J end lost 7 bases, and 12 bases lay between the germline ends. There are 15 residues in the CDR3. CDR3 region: CASSQDYSLGEKLFF. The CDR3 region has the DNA TGTGCCAGCAGCCAAGATTACAGTCTCGGTGAAAAACTGTTTTTT.

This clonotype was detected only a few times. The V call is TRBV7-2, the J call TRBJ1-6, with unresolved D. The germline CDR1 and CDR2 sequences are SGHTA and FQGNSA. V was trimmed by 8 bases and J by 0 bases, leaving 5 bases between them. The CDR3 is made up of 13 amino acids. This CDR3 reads CASSNSYNSPLHF. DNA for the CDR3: TGTGCCAGCTCTAACTCCTATAATTCACCCCTCCACTTT.

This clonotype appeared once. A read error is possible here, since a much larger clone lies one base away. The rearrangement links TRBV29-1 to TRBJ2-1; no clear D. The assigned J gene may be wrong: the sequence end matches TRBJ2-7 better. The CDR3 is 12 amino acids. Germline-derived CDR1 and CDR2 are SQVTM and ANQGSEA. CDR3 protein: CSVWHNYNEQYF. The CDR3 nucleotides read TGCAGCGTTTGGCATAACTACAATGAGCAGTACTTC.

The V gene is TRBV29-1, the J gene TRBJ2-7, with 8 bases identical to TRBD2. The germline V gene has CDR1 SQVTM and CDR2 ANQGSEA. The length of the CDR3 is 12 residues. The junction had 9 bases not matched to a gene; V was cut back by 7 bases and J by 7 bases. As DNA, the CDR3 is TGCAGCGCCGACGGGGGGGACAATGAGCAGTACTTC. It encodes CSADGGDNEQYF.